This TCR beta chain appears in the sequencing data of a study of CD8 T cells in ankylosing spondylitis. Study results and limitations: Seemingly distinctive of ankylosing spondylitis blood was a TCR beta motif formed by eight highly homologous variants. Significant enrichment of disease-linked clones was reported in matched ankylosing spondylitis synovial fluid. Previously reported in reactive arthritis synovial fluid and blood were some of the motif variants.

The junction had 8 bases not matched to a gene; V was cut back by 6 bases and J by 7 bases. This CDR3 region has 15 residues. Library preparation for TCR beta used quantitative 5'-RACE with molecular barcodes. TCRdb re-called the 5' RACE reads through MiXCR, storing one row per CDR3 protein. The top ten hold less than 0.65% of the sample, which has hundreds of thousands of distinct CDR3 sequences, about 11% seen once. This clonotype was seen only a few times. Its antigen is not known. Sequencing was performed on blood, either unsorted or a sorted T cell fraction (not recorded which). The V gene is TRBV12-3 or TRBV12-4, the J gene TRBJ2-3; 12 positions agree with TRBD2. The clonotype comes from a male donor with ankylosing spondylitis. The CDR3 coding sequence is TGTGCCAGCAGCCAGACTAGCGGGGGATACTATACGCAGTATTTT. Translated: CASSQTSGGYYTQYF.